This TCR beta chain is drawn from a study of blood T cell repertoires in COVID-19. Original analysis: Counts of nucleated cells, estimated from reference gene primer amplification, were obtained. TCRdb keeps only in-frame clones here, not all; method: immunoSEQ multiplex PCR. V and J calls and clone size are those listed in that table; D and trimming were worked out from the DNA. This table has about 260,000 clones, around 90% appearing once. Germline lookup yields CDR1 KGHDR and CDR2 SFDVKD. The trim removed 4 bases at V and 5 bases at J, leaving 5 bases unmatched. The CDR3 has 15 residues. Self-reported history from a screening survey and questionnaire set each donor's cohort.

V gene TRBV24-1 combines with J gene TRBJ2-5; TRBD1 matches 11 bases. The receptor was isolated from a man aged 45 to 65 who had been exposed to COVID-19. Sequenced input: PBMCs or T cells enriched from blood (not recorded which). CDR3 nucleotides: TGTGCCACCAGTGAGCCGGGACAGGGGGGGGAGACCCAGTACTTC. Translated: CATSEPGQGGETQYF.